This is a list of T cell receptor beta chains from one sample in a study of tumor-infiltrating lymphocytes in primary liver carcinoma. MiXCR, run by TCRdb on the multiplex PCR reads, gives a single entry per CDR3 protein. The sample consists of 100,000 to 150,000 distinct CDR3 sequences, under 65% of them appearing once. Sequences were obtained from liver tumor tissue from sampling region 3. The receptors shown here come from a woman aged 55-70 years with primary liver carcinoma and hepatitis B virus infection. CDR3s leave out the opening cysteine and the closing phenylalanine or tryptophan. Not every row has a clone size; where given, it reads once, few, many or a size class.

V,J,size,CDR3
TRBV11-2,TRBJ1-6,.,ANNLETGGNSPLH
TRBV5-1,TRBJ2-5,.,ACSLFQATNTQETQY
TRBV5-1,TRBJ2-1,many,ASSTGLAGGRNEQF
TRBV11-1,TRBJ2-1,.,DNRTINEQF
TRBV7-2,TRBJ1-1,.,ASRAYTEAF
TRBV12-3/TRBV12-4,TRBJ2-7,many,ASTMQGYYEQY
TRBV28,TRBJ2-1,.,ASSGPSSYNEQF
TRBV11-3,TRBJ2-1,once,ASSSEFDEQF
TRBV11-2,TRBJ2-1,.,ANSFGGVGNEQF
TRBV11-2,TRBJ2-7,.,ASSQHSGTSNYVQY
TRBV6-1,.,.,ASSAGVFTGTQH
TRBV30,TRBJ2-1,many,AWKLAGVRNEQF
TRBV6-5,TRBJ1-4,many,ASSRQGRDSSEKLF
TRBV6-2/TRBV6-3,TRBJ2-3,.,VNSYGASTDTQY